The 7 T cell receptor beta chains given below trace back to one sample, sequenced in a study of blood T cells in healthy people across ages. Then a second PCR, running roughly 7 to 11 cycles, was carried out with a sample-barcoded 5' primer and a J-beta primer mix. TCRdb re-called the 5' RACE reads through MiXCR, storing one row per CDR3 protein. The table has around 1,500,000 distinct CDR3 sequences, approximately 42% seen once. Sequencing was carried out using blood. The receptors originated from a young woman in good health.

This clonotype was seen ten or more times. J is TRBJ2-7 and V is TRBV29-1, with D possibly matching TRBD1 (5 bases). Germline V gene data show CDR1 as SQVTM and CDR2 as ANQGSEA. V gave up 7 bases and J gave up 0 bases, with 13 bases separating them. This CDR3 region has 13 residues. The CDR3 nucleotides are TGCAGCGGACAGAGAGGCAGCTCCTACGAGCAGTACTTC. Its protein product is CSGQRGSSYEQYF.

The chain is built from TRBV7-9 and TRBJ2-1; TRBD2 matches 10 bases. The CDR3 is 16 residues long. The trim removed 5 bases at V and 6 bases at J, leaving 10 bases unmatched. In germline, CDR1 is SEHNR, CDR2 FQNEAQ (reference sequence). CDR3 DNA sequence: TGTGCCAGCAGCATACCCGGGACTAGCGCCACCAATGAGCAGTTCTTC. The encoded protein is CASSIPGTSATNEQFF.

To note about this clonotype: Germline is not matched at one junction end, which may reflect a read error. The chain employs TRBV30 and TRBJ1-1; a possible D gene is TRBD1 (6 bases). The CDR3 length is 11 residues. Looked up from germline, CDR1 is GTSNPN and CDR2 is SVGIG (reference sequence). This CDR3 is CASKRTERTFF. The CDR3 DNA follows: TGTGCCTCAAAAAGGACAGAGCGAACTTTTTTT.

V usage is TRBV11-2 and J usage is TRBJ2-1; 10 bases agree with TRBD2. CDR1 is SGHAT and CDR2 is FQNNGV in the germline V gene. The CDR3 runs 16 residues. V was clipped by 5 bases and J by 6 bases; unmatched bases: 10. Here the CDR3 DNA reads TGTGCCAGCAGCATTCAAGGGCTAGCGGGAGCCAATGAGCAGTTCTTC. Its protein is CASSIQGLAGANEQFF.

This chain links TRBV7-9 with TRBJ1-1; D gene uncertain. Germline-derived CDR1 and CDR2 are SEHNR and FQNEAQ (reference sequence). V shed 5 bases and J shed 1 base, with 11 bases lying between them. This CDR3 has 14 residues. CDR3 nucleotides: TGTGCCAGCAGCGTAGAGGTTTCGAACACTGAAGCTTTCTTT. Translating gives CASSVEVSNTEAFF.

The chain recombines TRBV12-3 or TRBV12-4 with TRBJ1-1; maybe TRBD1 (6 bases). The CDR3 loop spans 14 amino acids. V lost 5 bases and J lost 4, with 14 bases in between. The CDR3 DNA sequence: TGTGCCAGCAGTCCTCGGGGGGCCCTCACTGAAGCTTTCTTT. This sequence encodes CASSPRGALTEAFF.

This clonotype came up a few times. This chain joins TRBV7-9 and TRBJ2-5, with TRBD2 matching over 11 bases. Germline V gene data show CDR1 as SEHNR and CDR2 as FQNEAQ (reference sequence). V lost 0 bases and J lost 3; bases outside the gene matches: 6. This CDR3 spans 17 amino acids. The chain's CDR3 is CASSLAVLAGVKETQYF. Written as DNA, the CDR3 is TGTGCCAGCAGCTTAGCCGTACTAGCGGGAGTCAAAGAGACCCAGTACTTC.